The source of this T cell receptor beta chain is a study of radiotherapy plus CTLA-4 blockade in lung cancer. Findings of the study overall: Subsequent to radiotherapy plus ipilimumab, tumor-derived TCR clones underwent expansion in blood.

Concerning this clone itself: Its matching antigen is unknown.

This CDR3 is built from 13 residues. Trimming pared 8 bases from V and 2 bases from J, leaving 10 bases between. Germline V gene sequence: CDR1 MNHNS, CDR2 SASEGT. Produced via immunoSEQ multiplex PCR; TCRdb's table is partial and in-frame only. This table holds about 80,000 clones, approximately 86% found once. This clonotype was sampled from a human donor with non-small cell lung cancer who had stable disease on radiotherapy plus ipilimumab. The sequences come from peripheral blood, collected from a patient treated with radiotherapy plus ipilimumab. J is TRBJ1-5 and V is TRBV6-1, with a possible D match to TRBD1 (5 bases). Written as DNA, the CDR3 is TGTGCCAGCCGGGGGGTGGGCAATCAGCCCCAGCATTTT. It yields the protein CASRGVGNQPQHF.